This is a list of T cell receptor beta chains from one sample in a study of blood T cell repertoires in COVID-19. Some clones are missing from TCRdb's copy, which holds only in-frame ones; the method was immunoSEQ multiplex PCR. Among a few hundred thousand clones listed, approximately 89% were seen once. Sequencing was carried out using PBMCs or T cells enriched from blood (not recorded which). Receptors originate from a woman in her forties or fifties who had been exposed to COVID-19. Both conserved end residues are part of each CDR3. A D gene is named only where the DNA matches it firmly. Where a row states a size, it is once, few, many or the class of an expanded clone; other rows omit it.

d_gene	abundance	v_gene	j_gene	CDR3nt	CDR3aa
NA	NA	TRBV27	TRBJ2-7	TGTGCCAGCAGTTCCGGACAGAGCTACGAGCAGTACTTC	CASSSGQSYEQYF
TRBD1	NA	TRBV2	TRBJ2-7	TGTGCCAGCAGATCGCGGACAGGGGTCTCCTACGAGCAGTACTTC	CASRSRTGVSYEQYF
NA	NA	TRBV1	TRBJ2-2	TGCACCAGCAGCCAAGGGCCCTACACCGGGGAGCTGTTTTTT	CTSSQGPYTGELFF
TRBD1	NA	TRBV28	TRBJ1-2	TGTGCCAGCAGTTCAGGGGGCGTAGGCTACACCTTC	CASSSGGVGYTF
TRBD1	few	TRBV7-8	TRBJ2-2	TGTGCCAGCAGCTTGAGAGGGACAGGGACCGGGGAGCTGTTTTTT	CASSLRGTGTGELFF
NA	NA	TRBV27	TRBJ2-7	TGTGCCAGCAGTTCCTCTAGCGTCGAGCAGTACTTC	CASSSSSVEQYF
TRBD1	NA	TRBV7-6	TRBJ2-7	TGTGCCAGCAGCTTAGAGGCTGACAGGGACGAGCAGTACTTC	CASSLEADRDEQYF
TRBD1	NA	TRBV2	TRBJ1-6	TGTGCCAGCAGTGACCGGGACAGGGCTTCACCCCTCCACTTT	CASSDRDRASPLHF
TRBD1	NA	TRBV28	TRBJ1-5	TGTGCCAGCGTCCCCGGGACAGGCGATCAGCCCCAGCATTTT	CASVPGTGDQPQHF
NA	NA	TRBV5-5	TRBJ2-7	TGTGCCAGCAGCTTGGGTTCAGGGGTAGGCGAGCAGTACTTC	CASSLGSGVGEQYF
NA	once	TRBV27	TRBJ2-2	TGTGCCAGCAGACTCACCACGAACACCGGGGAGCTGTTTTTT	CASRLTTNTGELFF
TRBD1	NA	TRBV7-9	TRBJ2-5	TGTGCCAGCAGCTTAGCTAGGGACAGAAAAGAGACCCAGTACTTC	CASSLARDRKETQYF
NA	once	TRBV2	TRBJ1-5	TGTGCCAGCAGGGGGGGATCAGGGAGCGTCCAGCCCCAGCATTTT	CASRGGSGSVQPQHF
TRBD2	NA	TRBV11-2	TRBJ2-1	TGTGCCAGCAGCCCGCTAGCGGGGGCCTACAATGAGCAGTTCTTC	CASSPLAGAYNEQFF
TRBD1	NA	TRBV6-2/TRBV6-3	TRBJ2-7	TGTGCCAGCAGTTCGGACAGGGGGCCGTACGAGCAGTACTTC	CASSSDRGPYEQYF
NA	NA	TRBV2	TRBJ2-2	TGTGCCAGCAGGAATCAGGGAAACACCGGGGAGCTGTTTTTT	CASRNQGNTGELFF
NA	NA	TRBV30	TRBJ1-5	TGTGCCTGGAGTAGGGGGGGGCCGGCCAATCAGCCCCAGCATTTT	CAWSRGGPANQPQHF
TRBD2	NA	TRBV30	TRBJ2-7	TGTGCCTGGAGTCTGACTAGCGGGGTGTACGAGCAGTACTTC	CAWSLTSGVYEQYF
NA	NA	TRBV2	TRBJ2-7	TGTGCCAGCAGTGAAGCGCGAGACATCGGTGGGGAGCAGTACTTC	CASSEARDIGGEQYF
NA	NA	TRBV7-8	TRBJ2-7	TGTGCCAGCAGCTTAGGTGGAGGCTCCTACGAGCAGTACTTC	CASSLGGGSYEQYF
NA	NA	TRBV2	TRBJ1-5	TGTGCCAGCAGTGAAAGGCTAGGACCCCAGCATTTT	CASSERLGPQHF
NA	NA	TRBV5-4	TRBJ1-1	TGTGCCAGCAGCTCCCTGGGGGCGAACACTGAAGCTTTCTTT	CASSSLGANTEAFF
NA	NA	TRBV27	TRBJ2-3	TGTGCCAGCAGTTTTGGGACTCCTAGCACAGATACGCAGTATTTT	CASSFGTPSTDTQYF
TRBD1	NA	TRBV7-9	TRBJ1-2	TGTGCCAGCACTACCACACGGGACAGTGACTATGGCTACACCTTC	CASTTTRDSDYGYTF
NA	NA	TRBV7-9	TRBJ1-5	TGTGCCAGCAGCCATCGAGAAGAGGTGGGCAATCAGCCCCAGCATTTT	CASSHREEVGNQPQHF
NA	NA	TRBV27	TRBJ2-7	TGTGCCAGCAGTTTATCAATTACCTACGAGCAGTACTTC	CASSLSITYEQYF
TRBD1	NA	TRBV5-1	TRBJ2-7	TGCGCCAGCAGCCGGGACAGGGATTACGAGCAGTACTTC	CASSRDRDYEQYF
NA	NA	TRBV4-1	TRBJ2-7	TGCGCCAGCAGCCAAGAAACCGGGACAACCAGCTCCTACGAGCAGTACTTC	CASSQETGTTSSYEQYF
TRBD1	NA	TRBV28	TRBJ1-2	TGTGCCAGCAGAGACAGGGCCCATGGCTACACCTTC	CASRDRAHGYTF
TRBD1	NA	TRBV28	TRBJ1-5	TGTGCCAGCAGTCGACAGGGGGGAGGAGGTCAGCCCCAGCATTTT	CASSRQGGGGQPQHF
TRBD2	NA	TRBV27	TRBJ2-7	TGTGCCAGCAAAAAGGGACTAGCGGGGGACGAGCAGTACTTC	CASKKGLAGDEQYF
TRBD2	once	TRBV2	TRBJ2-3	TGTGCCAGCAGGAGCCCGCCGGGGGAGCGGGGGGGAGATACGCAGTATTTT	CASRSPPGERGGDTQYF
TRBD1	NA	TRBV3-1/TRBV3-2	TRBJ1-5	TGTGCCAGCAGCCTAACGGGACAGGGGAATCAGCCCCAGCATTTT	CASSLTGQGNQPQHF
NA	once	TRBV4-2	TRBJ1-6	TGTGCCAGCAGCCAAGATGGGCAGGGGCGAGGTTCACCCCTCCACTTT	CASSQDGQGRGSPLHF
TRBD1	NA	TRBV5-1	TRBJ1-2	TGCGCCAGCAGCTTGCGGCCAGGGGGCGACTATGGCTACACCTTC	CASSLRPGGDYGYTF